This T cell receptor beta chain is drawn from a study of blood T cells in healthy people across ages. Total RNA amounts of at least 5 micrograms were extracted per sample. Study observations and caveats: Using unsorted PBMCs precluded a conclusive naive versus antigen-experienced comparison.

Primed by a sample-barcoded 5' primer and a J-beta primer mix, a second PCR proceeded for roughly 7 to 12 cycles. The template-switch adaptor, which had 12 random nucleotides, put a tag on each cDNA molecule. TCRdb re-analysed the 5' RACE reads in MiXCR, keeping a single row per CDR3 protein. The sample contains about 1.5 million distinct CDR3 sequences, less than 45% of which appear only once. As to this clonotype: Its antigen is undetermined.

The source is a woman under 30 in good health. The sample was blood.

CDR3 sequence (DNA): TGTGCCAGCAGCCTCTCTGTAGGGGGCGCCTACAATGAGCAGTTCTTC. It is translated as CASSLSVGGAYNEQFF. The rearrangement joins TRBV7-2 to TRBJ2-1; 7 bases are shared with TRBD1. Germline values: CDR1 SGHTA, CDR2 FQGNSA. The CDR3 runs 16 residues. Losses at the gene ends were 5 bases for V and 2 bases for J; bases not matched to a gene: 9.